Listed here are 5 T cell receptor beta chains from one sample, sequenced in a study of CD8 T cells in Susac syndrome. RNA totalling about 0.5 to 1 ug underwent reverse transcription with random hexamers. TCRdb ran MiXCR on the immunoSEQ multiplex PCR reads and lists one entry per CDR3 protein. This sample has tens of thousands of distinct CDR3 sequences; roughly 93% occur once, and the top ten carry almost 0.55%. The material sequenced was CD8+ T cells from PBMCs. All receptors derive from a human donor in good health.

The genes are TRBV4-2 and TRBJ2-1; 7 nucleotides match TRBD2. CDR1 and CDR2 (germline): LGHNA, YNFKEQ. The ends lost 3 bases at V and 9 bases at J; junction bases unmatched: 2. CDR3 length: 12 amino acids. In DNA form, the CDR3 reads TGTGCCAGCAGCCACCCGGGAGGTGAGCAGTTCTTC. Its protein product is CASSHPGGEQFF.

The chain's CDR3 is CASSQAKGESTDTQYF. Written as DNA, the CDR3 is TGTGCCAGCAGCCAGGCTAAGGGTGAGAGCACAGATACGCAGTATTTT. V gene TRBV3-1 combines with J gene TRBJ2-3; D remains ambiguous. The CDR3 spans 16 residues. V was pared by 3 bases and J by 0 bases, with 13 bases between. The V gene's germline CDR1 is LGHDT and CDR2 YNNKEL (reference sequence).

CDR3 bases: TGTGCCAGCTCGGTCGGGAGCGCCTACGAGCAGTACTTC. Translated: CASSVGSAYEQYF. The chain carries TRBV11-2 and TRBJ2-7; perhaps TRBD2 as D (6 bases). The CDR3 sequence is 13 residues long. Germline CDR1 reads SGHAT; CDR2 reads FQNNGV. The V and J ends lost 8 bases and 2 bases respectively, with 13 bases between them.

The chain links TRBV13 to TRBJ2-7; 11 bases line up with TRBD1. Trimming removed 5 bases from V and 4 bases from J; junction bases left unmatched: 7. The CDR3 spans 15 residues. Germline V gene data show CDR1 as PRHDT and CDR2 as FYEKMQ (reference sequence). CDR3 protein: CASSTAGTGGYEQYF. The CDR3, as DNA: TGTGCCAGCAGCACAGCCGGGACAGGGGGATACGAGCAGTACTTC. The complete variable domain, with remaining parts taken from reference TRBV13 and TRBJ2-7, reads AAGVIQSPRHLIKEKRETATLKCYPIPRHDTVYWYQQGPGQDPQFLISFYEKMQSDKGSIPDRFSAQQFSDYHSELNMSSLELGDSALYFCASSTAGTGGYEQYFGPGTRLTVT.

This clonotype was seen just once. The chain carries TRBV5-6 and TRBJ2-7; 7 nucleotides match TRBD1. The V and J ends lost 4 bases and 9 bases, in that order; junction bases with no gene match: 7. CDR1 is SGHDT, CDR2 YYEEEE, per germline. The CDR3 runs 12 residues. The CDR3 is CASSLGTALQYF. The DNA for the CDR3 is TGTGCCAGCAGCCTGGGGACAGCTCTGCAGTACTTC. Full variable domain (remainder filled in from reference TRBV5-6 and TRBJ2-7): DAGVTQSPTHLIKTRGQQVTLRCSPKSGHDTVSWYQQALGQGPQFIFQYYEEEERQRGNFPDRFSGHQFPNYSSELNVNALLLGDSALYLCASSLGTALQYFGPGTRLTVT.